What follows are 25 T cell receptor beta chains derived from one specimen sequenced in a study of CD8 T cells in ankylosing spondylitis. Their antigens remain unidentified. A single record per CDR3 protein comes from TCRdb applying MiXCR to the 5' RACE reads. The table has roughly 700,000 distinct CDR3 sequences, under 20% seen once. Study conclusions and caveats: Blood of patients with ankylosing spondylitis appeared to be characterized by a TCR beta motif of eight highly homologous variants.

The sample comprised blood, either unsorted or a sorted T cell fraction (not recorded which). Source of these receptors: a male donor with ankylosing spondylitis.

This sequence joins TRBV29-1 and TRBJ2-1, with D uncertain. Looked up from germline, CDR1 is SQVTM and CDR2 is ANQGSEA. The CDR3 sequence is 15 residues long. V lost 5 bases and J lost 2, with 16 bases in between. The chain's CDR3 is CSVQSWVNPYNEQFF. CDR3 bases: TGCAGCGTTCAATCTTGGGTAAACCCCTACAATGAGCAGTTCTTC.

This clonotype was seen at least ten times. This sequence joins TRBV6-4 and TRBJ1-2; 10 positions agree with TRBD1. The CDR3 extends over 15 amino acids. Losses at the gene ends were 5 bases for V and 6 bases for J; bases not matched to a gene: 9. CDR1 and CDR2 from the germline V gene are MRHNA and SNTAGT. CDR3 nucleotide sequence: TGTGCCAGCAGTCAAGGGACAGGGGAAGTGGATGGCTACACCTTC. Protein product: CASSQGTGEVDGYTF.

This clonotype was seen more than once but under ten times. This CDR3 reads CATNSDRDSDTQYF. DNA of the CDR3: TGTGCCACCAATAGTGATAGGGATTCAGATACGCAGTATTTT. The chain combines TRBV3-1 with TRBJ2-3; the D is unclear. The CDR3 covers 14 residues. V lost 10 bases, J lost 4 bases, and 18 bases lay in between. CDR1 is LGHDT and CDR2 is YNNKEL in the germline V gene (reference sequence).

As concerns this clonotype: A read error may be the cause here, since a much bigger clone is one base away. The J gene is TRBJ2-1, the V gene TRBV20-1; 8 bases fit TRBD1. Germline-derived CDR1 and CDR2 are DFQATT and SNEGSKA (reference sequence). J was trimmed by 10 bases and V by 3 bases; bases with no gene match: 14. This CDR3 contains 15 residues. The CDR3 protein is CSASPTRTGSNEQFF. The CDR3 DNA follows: TGCAGTGCTAGTCCCACACGGACAGGGAGTAACGAGCAGTTCTTC.

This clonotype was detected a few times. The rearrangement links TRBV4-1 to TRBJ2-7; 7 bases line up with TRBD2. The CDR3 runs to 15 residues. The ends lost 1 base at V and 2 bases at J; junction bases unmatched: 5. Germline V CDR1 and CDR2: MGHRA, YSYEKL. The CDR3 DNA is TGCGCCAGCAGCCAAGTGCGGGGGAATCCCTACGAGCAGTACTTC. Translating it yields CASSQVRGNPYEQYF.

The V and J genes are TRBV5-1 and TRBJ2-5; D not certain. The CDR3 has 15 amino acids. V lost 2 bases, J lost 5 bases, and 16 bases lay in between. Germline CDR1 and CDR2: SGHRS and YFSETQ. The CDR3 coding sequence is TGCGCCAGCAGCTTCAGTTCAGGTCAAGGGGAGACCCAGTACTTC. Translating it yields CASSFSSGQGETQYF.

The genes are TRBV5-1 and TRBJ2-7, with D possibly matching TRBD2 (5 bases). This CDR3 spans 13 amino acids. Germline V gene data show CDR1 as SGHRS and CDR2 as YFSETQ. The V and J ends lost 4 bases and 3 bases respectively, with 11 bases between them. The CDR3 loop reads CASSMNRGYEQYF. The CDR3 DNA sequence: TGCGCCAGCAGCATGAACCGGGGCTACGAGCAGTACTTC.

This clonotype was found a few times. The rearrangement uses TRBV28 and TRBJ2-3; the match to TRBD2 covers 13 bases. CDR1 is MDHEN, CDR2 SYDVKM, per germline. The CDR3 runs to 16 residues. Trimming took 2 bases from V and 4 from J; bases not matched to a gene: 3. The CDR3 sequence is CASSLLLAGGSDTQYF. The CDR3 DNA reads TGTGCCAGCAGTTTACTACTAGCGGGAGGGTCAGATACGCAGTATTTT.

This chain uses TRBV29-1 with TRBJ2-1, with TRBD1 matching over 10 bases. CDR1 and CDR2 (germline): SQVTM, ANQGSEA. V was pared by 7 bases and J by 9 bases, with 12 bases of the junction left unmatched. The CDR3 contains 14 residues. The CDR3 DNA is TGCAGCGCCGCAACCGGGACAGGGGTACTTGAGCAGTTCTTC. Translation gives CSAATGTGVLEQFF.

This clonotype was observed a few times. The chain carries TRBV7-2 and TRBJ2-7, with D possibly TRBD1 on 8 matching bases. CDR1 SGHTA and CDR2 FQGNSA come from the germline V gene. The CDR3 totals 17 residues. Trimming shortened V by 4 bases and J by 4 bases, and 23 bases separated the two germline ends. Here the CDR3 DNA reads TGTGCCAGCAGCTGGGGGGGTCCAGGACAGGGAACGTACGAGCAGTACTTC. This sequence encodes CASSWGGPGQGTYEQYF.

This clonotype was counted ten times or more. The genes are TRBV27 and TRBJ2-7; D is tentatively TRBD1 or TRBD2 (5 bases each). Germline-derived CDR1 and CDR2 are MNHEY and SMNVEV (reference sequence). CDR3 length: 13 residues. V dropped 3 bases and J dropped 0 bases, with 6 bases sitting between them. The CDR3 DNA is TGTGCCAGCAGTTTCGGGGCCTCCTACGAGCAGTACTTC. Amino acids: CASSFGASYEQYF.

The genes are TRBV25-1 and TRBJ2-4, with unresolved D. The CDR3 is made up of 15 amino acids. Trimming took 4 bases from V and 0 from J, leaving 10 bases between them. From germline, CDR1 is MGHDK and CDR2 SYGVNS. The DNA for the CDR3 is TGTGCCAGCAGTGGGGGAACCCTAGCCAAAAACATTCAGTACTTC. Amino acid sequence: CASSGGTLAKNIQYF.

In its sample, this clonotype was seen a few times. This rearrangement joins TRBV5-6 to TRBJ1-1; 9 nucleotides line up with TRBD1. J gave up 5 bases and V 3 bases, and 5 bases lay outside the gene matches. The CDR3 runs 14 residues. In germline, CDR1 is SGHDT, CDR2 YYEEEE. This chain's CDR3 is CASSYGTGSTEAFF. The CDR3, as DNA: TGTGCCAGCAGCTACGGGACAGGGTCGACTGAAGCTTTCTTT.

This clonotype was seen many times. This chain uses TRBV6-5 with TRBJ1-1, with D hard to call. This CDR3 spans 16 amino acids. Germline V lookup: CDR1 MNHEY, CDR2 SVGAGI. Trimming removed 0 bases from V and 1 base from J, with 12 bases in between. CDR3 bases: TGTGCCAGCAGTTACTCGGGCAGAGTAACGAACACTGAAGCTTTCTTT. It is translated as CASSYSGRVTNTEAFF.

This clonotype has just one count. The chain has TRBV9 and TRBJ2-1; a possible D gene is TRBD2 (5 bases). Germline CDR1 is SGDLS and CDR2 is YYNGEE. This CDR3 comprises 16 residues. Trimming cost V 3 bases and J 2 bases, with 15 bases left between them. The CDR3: CASSAGMAGPYNEQFF. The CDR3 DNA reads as TGTGCCAGCAGCGCGGGGATGGCCGGACCCTACAATGAGCAGTTCTTC.

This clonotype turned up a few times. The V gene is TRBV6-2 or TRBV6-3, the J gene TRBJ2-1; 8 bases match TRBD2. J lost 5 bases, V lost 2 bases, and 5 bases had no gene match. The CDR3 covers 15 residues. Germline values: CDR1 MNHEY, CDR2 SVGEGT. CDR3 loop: CASSYRGGLNNEQFF. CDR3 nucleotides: TGTGCCAGCAGTTACCGGGGGGGACTAAACAATGAGCAGTTCTTC.

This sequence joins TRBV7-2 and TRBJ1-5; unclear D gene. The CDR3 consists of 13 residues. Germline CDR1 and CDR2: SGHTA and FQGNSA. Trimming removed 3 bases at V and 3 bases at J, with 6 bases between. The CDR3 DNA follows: TGTGCCAGCAGCTTGGAGAACAATCAGCCCCAGCATTTT. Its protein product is CASSLENNQPQHF.

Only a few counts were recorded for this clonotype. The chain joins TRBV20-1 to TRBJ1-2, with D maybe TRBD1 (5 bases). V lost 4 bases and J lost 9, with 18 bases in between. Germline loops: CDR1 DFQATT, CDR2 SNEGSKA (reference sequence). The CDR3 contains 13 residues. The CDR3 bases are TGCAGTGCTAAAGATGTGTATGGGGACCGCTACACCTTC. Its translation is CSAKDVYGDRYTF.

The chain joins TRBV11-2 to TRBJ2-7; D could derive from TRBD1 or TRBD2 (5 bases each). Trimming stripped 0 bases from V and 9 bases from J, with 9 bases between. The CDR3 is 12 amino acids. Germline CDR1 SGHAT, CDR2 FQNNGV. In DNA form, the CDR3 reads TGTGCCAGCAGCTTAGAAGGGGACGGGCAGTACTTC. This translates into CASSLEGDGQYF.

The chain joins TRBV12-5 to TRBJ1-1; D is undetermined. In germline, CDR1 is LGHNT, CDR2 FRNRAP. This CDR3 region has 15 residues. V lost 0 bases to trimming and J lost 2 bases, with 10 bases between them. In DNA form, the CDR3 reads TGTGCTAGTGGTTTGGTACTCGACCTAAACACTGAAGCTTTCTTT. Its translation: CASGLVLDLNTEAFF.

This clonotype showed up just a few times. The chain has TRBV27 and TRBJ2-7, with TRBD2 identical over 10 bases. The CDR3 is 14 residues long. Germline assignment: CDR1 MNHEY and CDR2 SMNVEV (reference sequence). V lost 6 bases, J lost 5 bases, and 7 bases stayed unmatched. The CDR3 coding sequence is TGTGCCAGCAGGCCTAGCGGGAGAGTCGACGAGCAGTACTTC. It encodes CASRPSGRVDEQYF.

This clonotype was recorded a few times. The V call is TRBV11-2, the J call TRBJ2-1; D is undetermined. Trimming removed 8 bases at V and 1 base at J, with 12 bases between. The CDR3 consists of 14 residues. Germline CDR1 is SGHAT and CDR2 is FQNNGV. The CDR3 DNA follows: TGTGCCAGCGCACCGTCCCCTTCCTACAATGAGCAGTTCTTC. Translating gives CASAPSPSYNEQFF.

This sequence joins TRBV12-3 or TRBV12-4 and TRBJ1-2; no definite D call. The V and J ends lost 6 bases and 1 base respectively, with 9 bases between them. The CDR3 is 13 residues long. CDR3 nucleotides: TGTGCCAGCAGCCAAGAGGATAACTATGGCTACACCTTC. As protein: CASSQEDNYGYTF.

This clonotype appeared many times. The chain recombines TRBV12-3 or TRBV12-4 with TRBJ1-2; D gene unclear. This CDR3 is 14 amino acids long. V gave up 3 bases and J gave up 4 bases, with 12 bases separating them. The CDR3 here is CASSLGRPFYGYTF. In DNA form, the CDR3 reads TGTGCCAGCAGTTTGGGCAGGCCTTTCTATGGCTACACCTTC.

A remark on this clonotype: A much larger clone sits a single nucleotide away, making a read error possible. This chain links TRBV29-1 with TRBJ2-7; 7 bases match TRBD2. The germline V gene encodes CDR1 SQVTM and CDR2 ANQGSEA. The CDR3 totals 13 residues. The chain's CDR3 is CSVESGAAYEKYF. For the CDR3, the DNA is TGCAGCGTTGAGAGCGGGGCAGCCTACGAGAAGTACTTC.